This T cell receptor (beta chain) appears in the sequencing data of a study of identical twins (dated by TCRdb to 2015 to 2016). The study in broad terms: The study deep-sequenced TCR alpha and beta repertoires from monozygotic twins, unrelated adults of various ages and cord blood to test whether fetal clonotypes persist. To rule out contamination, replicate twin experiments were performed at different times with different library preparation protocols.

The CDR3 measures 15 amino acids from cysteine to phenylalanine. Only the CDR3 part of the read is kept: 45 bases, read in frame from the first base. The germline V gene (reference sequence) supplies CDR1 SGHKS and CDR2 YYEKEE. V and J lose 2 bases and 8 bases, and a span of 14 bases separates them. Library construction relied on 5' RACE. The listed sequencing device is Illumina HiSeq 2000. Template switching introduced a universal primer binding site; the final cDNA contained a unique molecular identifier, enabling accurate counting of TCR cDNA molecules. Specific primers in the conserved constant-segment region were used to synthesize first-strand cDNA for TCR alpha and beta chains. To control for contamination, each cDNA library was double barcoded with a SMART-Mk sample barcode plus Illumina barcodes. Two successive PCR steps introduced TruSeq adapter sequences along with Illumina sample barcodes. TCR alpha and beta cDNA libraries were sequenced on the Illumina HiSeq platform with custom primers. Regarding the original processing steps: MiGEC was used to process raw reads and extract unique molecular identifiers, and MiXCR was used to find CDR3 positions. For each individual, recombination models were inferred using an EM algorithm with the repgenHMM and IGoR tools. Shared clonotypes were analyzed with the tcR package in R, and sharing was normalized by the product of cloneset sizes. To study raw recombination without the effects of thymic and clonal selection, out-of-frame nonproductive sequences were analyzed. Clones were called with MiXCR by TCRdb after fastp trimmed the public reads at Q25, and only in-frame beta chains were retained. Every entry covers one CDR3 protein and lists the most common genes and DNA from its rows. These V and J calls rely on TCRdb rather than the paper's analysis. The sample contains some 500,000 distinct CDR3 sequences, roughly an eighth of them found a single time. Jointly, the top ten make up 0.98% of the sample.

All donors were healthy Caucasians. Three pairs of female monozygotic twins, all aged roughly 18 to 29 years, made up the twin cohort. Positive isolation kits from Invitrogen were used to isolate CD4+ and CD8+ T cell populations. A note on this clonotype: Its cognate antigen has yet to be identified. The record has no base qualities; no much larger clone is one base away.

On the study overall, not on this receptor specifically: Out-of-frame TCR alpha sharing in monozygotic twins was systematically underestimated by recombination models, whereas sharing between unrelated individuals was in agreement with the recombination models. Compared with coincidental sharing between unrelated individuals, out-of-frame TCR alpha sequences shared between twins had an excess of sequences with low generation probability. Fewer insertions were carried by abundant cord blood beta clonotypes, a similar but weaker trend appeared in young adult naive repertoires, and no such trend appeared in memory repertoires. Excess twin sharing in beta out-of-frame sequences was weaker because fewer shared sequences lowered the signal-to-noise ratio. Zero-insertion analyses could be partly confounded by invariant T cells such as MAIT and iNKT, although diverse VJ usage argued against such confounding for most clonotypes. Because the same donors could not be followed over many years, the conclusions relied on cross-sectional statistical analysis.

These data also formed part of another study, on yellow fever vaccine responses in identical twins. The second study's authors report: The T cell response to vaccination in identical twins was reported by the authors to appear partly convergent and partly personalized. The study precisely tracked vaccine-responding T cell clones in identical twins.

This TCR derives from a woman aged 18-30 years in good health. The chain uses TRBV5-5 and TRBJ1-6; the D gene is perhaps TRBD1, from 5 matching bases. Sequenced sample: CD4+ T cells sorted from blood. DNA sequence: TGTGCCAGCAGCTTATCCGGGACGGAAGATTCACCCCTCCACTTT. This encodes CASSLSGTEDSPLHF.